What follows is one T cell receptor (beta chain) and its context. Random hexamers were used to reverse transcribe an amount of roughly 0.45 to 1 ug RNA. An immunoSEQ multiplex PCR amplified TCR beta CDR3 over 54 Vbeta and 13 Jbeta. TCRdb called the immunoSEQ multiplex PCR reads again in MiXCR, with one record for every CDR3 protein. This table has approximately 210,000 distinct CDR3 sequences, roughly 96% appearing once. Sequencing of TCR beta was performed on blood CD8+ T cells and on blood CD4+ T cells. Through negative isolation, CD4+ and CD8+ T cells were obtained, while TEMRA cells were enriched using FACS. This sample stems from a study of CD8 T cells in Susac syndrome. Germline values: CDR1 KGHDR, CDR2 SFDVKD. CDR3 length equals 14 residues. V lost 3 bases to trimming and J lost 5 bases, with 10 bases between them.

The origin of this receptor is a human donor with multiple sclerosis. Sequencing input: CD4+ T cells from PBMCs. J is TRBJ2-1 and V is TRBV24-1; maybe TRBD1 (6 bases). The CDR3 nucleotides read TGTGCCACCAGTGATCCTGGGGGCGACAATGAGCAGTTCTTC. Protein sequence: CATSDPGGDNEQFF.